This passage covers 6 T cell receptor beta chains from one sample sequenced in a study of blood T cells in healthy people across ages. A J-beta primer mix and a sample-barcoded 5' primer were used in a second PCR of roughly 7 to 12 cycles. Each CDR3 protein is one row after TCRdb ran MiXCR on the 5' RACE reads. The profile shows under 1,100,000 distinct CDR3 sequences, 20% to 25% of them singletons. This sample also belongs to another study, concerning T cells of mothers and their children.

Sequenced sample: blood. The receptor set was obtained from a girl aged 2-10 years in good health.

A single count supports this clonotype. The chain links TRBV7-2 to TRBJ2-5; 10 bases align to TRBD2. CDR3 length equals 15 residues. Losses at the gene ends were 0 bases for V and 4 bases for J; bases not matched to a gene: 2. The germline CDR1 and CDR2 sequences are SGHTA and FQGNSA. CDR3 residues: CASSLAWTSGETQYF. In nucleotides, the CDR3 is TGTGCCAGCAGCTTAGCGTGGACTAGCGGAGAGACCCAGTACTTC.

In this sample, this clonotype turned up a few times. The chain carries TRBV29-1 and TRBJ2-1; D is ambiguous. The J call may be faulty, since TRBJ2-7 better matches the DNA end. Germline CDR1 SQVTM, CDR2 ANQGSEA. The CDR3 spans 12 residues. CDR3 region: CSVEGSHYEQYF. The DNA of the CDR3 is TGCAGCGTTGAGGGCAGCCACTACGAGCAGTACTTC.

The sample holds a few counts of this clonotype. The chain links TRBV7-2 to TRBJ2-1; 7 bases are a match to TRBD1. Germline values: CDR1 SGHTA, CDR2 FQGNSA. CDR3 size: 14 residues. V lost 2 bases and J lost 5; bases outside the gene matches: 3. CDR3 nucleotides: TGTGCCAGCAGCTTAAGGGACAGTCACAATGAGCAGTTCTTC. This gives the protein CASSLRDSHNEQFF. Supplemented by reference TRBV7-2 and TRBJ2-1, the full variable domain reads GAGVSQSPSNKVTEKGKDVELRCDPISGHTALYWYRQSLGQGLEFLIYFQGNSAPDKSGLPSDRFSAERTGGSVSTLTIQRTQQEDSAVYLCASSLRDSHNEQFFGPGTRLTVL.

V usage is TRBV5-1 and J usage is TRBJ2-1, with TRBD1 as a possible D gene (6 bases). TRBJ2-7 matches the DNA end more closely, so the J call is doubtful. The CDR3 consists of 16 residues. Per germline, CDR1 SGHRS and CDR2 YFSETQ. This chain's CDR3 is CASSLGIALTGYEQYF. The CDR3 DNA reads TGCGCCAGCAGCTTGGGAATTGCATTGACAGGCTACGAGCAGTACTTC.

This clonotype was seen more than once but under ten times. The chain recombines TRBV6-5 with TRBJ2-5; 8 bases are a match to TRBD2. The end of the DNA is better explained by TRBJ2-7, so the J call may be wrong. Germline lookup yields CDR1 MNHEY and CDR2 SVGAGI. The CDR3 totals 15 residues. CDR3 nucleotides: TGTGCCAGCAGTTACTCCGGCGGGGGGACCTACGAGCAGTACTTC. Encoded protein: CASSYSGGGTYEQYF.

This clonotype was found a few times. The chain links TRBV4-3 to TRBJ2-7; D is possibly TRBD2 (6 bases). This CDR3 region has 15 residues. The V end lost 1 base, the J end lost 6 bases, and 16 bases lay between the germline ends. Germline V CDR1 and CDR2: LGHNA, YSLEER. CDR3 bases: TGCGCCAGCAGCCAAGGCCTTCCCCGGGAGCCCGAGCAGTACTTC. This codes for CASSQGLPREPEQYF.